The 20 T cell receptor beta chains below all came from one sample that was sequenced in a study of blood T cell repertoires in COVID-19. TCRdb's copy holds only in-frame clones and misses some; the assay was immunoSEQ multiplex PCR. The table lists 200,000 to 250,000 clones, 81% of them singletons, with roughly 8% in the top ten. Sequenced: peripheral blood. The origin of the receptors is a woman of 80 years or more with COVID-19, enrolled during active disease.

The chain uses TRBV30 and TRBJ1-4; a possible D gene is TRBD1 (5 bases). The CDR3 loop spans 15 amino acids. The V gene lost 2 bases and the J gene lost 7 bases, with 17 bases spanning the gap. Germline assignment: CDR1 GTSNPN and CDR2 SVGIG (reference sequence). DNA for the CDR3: TGTGCCTGGAGTTTCGGGGGGAGATTATCTGAAAAACTGTTTTTT. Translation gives CAWSFGGRLSEKLFF.

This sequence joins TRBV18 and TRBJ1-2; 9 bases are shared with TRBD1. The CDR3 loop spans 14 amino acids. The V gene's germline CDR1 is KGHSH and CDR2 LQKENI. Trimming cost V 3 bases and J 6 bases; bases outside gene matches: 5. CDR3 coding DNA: TGTGCCAGCTCACCTCCCGGGACAGGGAATGGCTACACCTTC. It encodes CASSPPGTGNGYTF. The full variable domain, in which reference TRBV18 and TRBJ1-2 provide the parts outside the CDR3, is NAGVMQNPRHLVRRRGQEARLRCSPMKGHSHVYWYRQLPEEGLKFMVYLQKENIIDESGMPKERFSAEFPKEGPSILRIQQVVRGDSAAYFCASSPPGTGNGYTFGSGTRLTVV.

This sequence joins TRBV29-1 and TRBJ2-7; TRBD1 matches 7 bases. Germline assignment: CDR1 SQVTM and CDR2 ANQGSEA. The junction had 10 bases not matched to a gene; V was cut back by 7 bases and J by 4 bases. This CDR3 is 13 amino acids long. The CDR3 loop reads CSAFQTGKYEQYF. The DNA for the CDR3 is TGCAGCGCCTTCCAGACAGGGAAGTACGAGCAGTACTTC.

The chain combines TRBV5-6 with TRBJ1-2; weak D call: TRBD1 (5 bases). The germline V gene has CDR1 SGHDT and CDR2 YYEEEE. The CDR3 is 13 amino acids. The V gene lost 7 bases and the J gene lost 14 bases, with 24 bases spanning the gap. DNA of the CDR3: TGTGCCAGCCTCATTAGGGGCAGGCTCGGTTGGACCTTC. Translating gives CASLIRGRLGWTF.

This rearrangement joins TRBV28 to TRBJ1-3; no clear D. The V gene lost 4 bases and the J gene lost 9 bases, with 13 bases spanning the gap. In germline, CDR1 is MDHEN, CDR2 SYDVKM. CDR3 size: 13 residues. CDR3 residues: CASSSTMGGTIYF. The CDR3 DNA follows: TGTGCCAGCAGTTCCACTATGGGAGGCACCATATATTTT.

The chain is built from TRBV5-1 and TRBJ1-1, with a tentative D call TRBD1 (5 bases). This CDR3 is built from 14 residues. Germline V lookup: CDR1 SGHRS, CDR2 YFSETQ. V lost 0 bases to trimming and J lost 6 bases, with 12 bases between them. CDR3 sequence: CASSLEWGVAEAFF. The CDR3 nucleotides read TGCGCCAGCAGCTTGGAATGGGGGGTGGCTGAAGCTTTCTTT.

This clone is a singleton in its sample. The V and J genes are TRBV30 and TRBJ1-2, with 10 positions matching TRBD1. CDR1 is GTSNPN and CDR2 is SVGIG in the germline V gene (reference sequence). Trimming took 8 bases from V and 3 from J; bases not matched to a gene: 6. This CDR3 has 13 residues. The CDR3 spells CARRDRGHYGYTF. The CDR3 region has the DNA TGTGCCCGCCGGGACAGGGGTCACTATGGCTACACCTTC.

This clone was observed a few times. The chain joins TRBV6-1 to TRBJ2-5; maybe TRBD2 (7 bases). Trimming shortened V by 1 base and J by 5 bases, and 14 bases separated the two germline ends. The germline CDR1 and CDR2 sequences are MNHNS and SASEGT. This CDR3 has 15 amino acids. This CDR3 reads CASSEGGGRWETQYF. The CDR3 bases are TGTGCCAGCAGTGAAGGGGGGGGGCGCTGGGAGACCCAGTACTTC.

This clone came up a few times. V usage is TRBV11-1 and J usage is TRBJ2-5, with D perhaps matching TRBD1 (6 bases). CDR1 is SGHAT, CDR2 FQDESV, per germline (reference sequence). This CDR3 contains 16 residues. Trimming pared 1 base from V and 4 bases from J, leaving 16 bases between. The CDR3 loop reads CASSLEGVGPRETQYF. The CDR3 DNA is TGTGCCAGCAGCTTAGAGGGGGTGGGGCCAAGAGAGACCCAGTACTTC.

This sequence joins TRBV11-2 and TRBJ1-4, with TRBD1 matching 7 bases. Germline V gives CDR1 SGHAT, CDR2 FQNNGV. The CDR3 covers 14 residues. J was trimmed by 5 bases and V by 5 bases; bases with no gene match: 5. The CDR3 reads CASSQDRTNEKLFF. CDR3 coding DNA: TGTGCCAGCAGCCAGGACAGGACAAATGAAAAACTGTTTTTT.

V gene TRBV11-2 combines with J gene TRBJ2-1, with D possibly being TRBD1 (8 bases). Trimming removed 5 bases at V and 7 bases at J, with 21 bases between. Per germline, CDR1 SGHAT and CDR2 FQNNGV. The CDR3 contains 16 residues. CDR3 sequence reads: CASSQQGGALGNEQFF. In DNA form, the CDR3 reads TGTGCCAGCAGCCAACAGGGGGGGGCCTTAGGGAATGAGCAGTTCTTC.

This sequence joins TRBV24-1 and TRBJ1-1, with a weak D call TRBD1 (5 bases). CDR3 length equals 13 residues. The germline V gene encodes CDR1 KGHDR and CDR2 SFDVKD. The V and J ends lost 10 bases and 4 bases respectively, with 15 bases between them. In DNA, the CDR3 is TGTGCCACTTGCAGGGAGGAGGGCACTGAAGCTTTCTTT. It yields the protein CATCREEGTEAFF.

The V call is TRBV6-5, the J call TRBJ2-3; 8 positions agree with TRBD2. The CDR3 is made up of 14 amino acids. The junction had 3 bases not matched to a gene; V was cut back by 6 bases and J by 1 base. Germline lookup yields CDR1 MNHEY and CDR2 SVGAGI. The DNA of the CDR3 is TGTGCCAGCAGGACGGGACTAGGCACAGATACGCAGTATTTT. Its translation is CASRTGLGTDTQYF.

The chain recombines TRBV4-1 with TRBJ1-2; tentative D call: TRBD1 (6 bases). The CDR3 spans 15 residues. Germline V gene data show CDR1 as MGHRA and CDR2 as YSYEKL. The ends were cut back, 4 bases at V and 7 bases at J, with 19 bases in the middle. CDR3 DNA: TGCGCCAGCAGCCGCCCAGGGGATTTTCGGGCTGGCTACACCTTC. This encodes CASSRPGDFRAGYTF.

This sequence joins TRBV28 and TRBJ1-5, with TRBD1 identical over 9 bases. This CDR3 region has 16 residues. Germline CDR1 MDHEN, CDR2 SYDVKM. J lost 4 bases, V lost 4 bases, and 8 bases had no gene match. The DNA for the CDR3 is TGTGCCAGCAGTTGGACAGGGGTGGGTCAGAATCAGCCCCAGCATTTT. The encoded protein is CASSWTGVGQNQPQHF.

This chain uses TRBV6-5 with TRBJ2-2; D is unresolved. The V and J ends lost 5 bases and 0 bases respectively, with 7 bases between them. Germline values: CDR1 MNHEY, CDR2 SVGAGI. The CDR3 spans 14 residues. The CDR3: CASSRDSNTGELFF. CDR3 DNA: TGTGCCAGCAGTAGAGACTCGAACACCGGGGAGCTGTTTTTT.

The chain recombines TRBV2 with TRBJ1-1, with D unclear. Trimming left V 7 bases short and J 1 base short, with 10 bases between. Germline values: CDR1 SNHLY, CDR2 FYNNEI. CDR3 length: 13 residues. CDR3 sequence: CASTPTPNTEAFF. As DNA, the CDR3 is TGTGCCAGCACTCCCACACCGAACACTGAAGCTTTCTTT.

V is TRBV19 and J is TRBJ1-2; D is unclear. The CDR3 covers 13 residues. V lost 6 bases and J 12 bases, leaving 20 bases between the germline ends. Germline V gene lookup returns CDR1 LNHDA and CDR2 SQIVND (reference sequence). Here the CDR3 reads CASSPGARLGNTF. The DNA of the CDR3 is TGTGCCAGTAGCCCCGGCGCCCGTTTGGGCAACACCTTC.

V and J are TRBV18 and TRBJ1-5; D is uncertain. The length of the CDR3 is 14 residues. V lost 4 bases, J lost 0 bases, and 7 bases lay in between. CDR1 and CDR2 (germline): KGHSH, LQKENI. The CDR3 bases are TGTGCCAGCTCACGGGCCTCTAGCAATCAGCCCCAGCATTTT. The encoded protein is CASSRASSNQPQHF.

The CDR3 is CALRGTGSFRGEQYF. CDR3 nucleotide sequence: TGTGCTCTCCGGGGGACAGGTAGTTTTCGTGGCGAGCAGTACTTC. The rearrangement links TRBV30 to TRBJ2-7, with 8 nucleotides matching TRBD1. Germline-derived CDR1 and CDR2 are GTSNPN and SVGIG (reference sequence). The CDR3 runs to 15 residues. The full variable domain, in which reference TRBV30 and TRBJ2-7 provide the parts outside the CDR3, is SQTIHQWPATLVQPVGSPLSLECTVEGTSNPNLYWYRQAAGRGLQLLFYSVGIGQISSEVPQNLSASRPQDRQFILSSKKLLLSDSGFYLCALRGTGSFRGEQYFGPGTRLTVT.